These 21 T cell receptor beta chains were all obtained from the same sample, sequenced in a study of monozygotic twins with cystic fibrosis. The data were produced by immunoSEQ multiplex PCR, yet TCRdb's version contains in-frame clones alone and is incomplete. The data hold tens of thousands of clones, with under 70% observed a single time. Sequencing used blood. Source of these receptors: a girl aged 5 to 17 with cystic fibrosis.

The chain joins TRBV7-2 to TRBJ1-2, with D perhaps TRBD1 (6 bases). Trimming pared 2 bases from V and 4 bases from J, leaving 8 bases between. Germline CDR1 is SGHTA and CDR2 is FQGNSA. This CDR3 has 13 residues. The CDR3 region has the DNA TGTGCCAGCAGCTTACAGGGGACCTATGGCTACACCTTC. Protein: CASSLQGTYGYTF.

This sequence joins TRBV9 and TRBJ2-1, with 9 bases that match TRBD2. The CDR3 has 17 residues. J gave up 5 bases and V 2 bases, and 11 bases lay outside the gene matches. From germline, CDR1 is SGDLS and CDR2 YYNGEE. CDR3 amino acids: CASSVGLAGPADNEQFF. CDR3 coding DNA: TGTGCCAGCAGCGTGGGACTAGCCGGCCCCGCCGACAATGAGCAGTTCTTC. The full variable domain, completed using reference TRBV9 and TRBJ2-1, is DSGVTQTPKHLITATGQRVTLRCSPRSGDLSVYWYQQSLDQGLQFLIQYYNGEERAKGNILERFSAQQFPDLHSELNLSSLELGDSALYFCASSVGLAGPADNEQFFGPGTRLTVL.

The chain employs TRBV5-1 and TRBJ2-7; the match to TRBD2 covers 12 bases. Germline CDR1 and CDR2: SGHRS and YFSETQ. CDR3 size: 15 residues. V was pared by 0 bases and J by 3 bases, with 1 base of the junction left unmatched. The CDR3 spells CASSLGTSGVYEQYV. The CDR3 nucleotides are TGCGCCAGCAGCTTGGGGACTAGCGGGGTCTACGAGCAGTACGTC.

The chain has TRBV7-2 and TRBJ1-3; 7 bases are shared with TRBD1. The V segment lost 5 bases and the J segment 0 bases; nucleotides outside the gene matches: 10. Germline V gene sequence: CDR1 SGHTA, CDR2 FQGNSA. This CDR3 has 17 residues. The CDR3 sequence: CASSRTTGLYSGNTIYF. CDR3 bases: TGTGCCAGCAGCCGAACGACAGGGCTCTACTCTGGAAACACCATATATTTT.

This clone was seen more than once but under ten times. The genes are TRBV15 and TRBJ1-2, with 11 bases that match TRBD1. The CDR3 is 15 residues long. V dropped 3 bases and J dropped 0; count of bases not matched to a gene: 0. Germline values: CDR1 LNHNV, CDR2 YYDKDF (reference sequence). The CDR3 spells CATSRGQGANYGYTF. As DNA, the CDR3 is TGTGCCACCAGCAGGGGACAGGGGGCTAACTATGGCTACACCTTC.

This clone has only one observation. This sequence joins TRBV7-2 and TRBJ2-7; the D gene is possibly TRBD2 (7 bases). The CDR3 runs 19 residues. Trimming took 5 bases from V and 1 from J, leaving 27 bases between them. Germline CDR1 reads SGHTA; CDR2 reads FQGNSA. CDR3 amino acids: CASSTSDSPGLPFSYEQYF. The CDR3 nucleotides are TGTGCCAGCAGCACATCGGACAGCCCGGGACTACCATTTTCCTACGAGCAGTACTTC. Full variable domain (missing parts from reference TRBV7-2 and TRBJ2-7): GAGVSQSPSNKVTEKGKDVELRCDPISGHTALYWYRQSLGQGLEFLIYFQGNSAPDKSGLPSDRFSAERTGGSVSTLTIQRTQQEDSAVYLCASSTSDSPGLPFSYEQYFGPGTRLTVT.

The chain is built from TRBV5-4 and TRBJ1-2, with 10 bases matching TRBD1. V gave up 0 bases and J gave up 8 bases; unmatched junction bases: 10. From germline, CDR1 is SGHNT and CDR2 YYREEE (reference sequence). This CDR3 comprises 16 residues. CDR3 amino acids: CASSLVGRQGALGYTF. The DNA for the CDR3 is TGTGCCAGCAGCTTGGTCGGTAGACAGGGGGCATTAGGCTACACCTTC.

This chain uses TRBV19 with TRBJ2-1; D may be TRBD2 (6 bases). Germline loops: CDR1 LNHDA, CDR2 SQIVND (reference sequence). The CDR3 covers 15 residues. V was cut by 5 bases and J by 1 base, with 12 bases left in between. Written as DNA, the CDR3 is TGTGCCAGTAGTCATCCGGGGAGGTCCTACAATGAGCAGTTCTTC. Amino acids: CASSHPGRSYNEQFF.

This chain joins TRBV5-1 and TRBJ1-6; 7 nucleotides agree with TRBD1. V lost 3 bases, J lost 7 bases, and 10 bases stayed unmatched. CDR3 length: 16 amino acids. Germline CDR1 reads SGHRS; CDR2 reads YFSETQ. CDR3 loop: CASSSEQGMGNSPLHF. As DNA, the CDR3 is TGCGCCAGCAGCTCAGAACAGGGGATGGGGAATTCACCCCTCCACTTT.

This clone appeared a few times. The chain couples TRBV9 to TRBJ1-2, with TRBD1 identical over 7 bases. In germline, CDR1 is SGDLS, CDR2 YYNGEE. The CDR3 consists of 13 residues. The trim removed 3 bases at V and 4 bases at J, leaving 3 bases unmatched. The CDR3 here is CASSGGGAYGYTF. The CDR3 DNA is TGTGCCAGCAGCGGAGGGGGCGCCTATGGCTACACCTTC. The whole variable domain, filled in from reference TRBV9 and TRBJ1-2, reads DSGVTQTPKHLITATGQRVTLRCSPRSGDLSVYWYQQSLDQGLQFLIQYYNGEERAKGNILERFSAQQFPDLHSELNLSSLELGDSALYFCASSGGGAYGYTFGSGTRLTVV.

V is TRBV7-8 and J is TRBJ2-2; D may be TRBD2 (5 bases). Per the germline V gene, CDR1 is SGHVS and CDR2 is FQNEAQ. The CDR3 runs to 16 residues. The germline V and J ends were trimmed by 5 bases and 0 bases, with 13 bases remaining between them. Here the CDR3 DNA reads TGTGCCAGCAGCCTCGGGATACTATCGAACACCGGGGAGCTGTTTTTT. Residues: CASSLGILSNTGELFF.

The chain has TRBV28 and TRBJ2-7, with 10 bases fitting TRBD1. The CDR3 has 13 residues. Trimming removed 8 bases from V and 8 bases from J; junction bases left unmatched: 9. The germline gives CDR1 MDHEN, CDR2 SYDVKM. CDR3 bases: TGTGCCAGCCGCGGGACAGGGGATACCAAGCAGTACTTC. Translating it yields CASRGTGDTKQYF.

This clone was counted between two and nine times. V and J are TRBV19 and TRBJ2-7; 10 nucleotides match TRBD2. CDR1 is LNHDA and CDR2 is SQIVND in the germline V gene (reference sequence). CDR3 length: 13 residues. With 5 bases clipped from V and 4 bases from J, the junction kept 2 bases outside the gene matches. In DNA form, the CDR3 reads TGTGCCAGTAGTGCTAGCGGGAGATACGAGCAGTACTTC. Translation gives CASSASGRYEQYF.

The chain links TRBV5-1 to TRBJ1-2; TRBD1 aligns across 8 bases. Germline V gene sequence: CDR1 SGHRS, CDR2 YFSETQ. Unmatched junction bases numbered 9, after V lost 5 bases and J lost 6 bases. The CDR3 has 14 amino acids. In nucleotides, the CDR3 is TGCGCCAGCAGGTTGACCGGGACAGGTAATGGCTACACCTTC. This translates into CASRLTGTGNGYTF.

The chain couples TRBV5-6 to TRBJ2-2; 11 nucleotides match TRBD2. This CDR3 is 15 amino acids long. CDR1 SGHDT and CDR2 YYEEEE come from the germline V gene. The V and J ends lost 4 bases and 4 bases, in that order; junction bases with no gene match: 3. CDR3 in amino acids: CASSPLAGVTGELFF. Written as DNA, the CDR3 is TGTGCCAGCAGCCCACTAGCGGGAGTCACCGGGGAGCTGTTTTTT.

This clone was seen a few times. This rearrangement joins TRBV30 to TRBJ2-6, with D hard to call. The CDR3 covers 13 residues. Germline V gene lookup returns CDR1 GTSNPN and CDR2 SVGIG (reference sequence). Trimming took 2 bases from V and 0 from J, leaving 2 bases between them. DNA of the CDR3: TGTGCCTGGAGTAACTCTGGGGCCAACGTCCTGACTTTC. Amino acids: CAWSNSGANVLTF.

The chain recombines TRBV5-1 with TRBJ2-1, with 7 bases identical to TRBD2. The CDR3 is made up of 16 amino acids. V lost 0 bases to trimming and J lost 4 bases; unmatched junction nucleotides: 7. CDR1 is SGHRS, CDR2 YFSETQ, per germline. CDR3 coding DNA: TGCGCCAGCAGCTTGGAACCTAGCGGACTATACAATGAGCAGTTCTTC. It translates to CASSLEPSGLYNEQFF. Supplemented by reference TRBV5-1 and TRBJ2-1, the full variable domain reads KAGVTQTPRYLIKTRGQQVTLSCSPISGHRSVSWYQQTPGQGLQFLFEYFSETQRNKGNFPGRFSGRQFSNSRSEMNVSTLELGDSALYLCASSLEPSGLYNEQFFGPGTRLTVL.

The CDR3 is CASSVLPRTDGYTF. The CDR3, as DNA: TGCGCCAGCAGCGTTTTACCGCGGACAGATGGCTACACCTTC. This sequence joins TRBV5-1 and TRBJ1-2; a weak D match, TRBD1 (6 bases). The germline gives CDR1 SGHRS, CDR2 YFSETQ. This CDR3 spans 14 amino acids. Between the trimmed V and J ends, which lost 4 bases and 6 bases, there was a span of 16 bases.

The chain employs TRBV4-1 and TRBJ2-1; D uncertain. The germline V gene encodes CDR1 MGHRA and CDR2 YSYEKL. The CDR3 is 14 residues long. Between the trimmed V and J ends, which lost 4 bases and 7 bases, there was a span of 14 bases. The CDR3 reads CASSPTLEGNEQFF. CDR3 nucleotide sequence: TGCGCCAGCAGCCCCACCTTGGAAGGAAATGAGCAGTTCTTC.

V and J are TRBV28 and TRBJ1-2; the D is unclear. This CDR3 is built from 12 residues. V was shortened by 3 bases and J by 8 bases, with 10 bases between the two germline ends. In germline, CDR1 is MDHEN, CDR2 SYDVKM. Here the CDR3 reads CASSFLELGYTF. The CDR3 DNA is TGTGCCAGCAGTTTCTTGGAGTTGGGCTACACCTTC.

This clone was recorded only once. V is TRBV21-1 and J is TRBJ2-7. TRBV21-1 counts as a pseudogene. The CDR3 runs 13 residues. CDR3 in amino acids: CASSKLRVYEQYV. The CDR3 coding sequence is TGTGCCAGCAGCAAACTAAGGGTATACGAGCAGTACGTC.